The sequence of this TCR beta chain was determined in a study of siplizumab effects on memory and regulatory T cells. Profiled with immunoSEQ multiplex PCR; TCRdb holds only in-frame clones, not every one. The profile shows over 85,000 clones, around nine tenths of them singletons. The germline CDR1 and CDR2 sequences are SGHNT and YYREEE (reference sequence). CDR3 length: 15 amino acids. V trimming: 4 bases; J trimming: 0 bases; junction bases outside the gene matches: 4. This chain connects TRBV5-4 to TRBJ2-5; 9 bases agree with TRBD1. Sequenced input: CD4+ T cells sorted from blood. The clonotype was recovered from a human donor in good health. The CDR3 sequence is CASSPGDRDQETQYF. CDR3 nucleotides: TGTGCCAGCAGCCCGGGGGACAGGGACCAAGAGACCCAGTACTTC.